This TCR beta chain was recorded in a study of OX40 agonist ivuxolimab in advanced cancers. Profiled with immunoSEQ multiplex PCR; TCRdb holds only in-frame clones, not every one. The sample yields 27,000 or so clones, 80% to 85% seen once. Trimming stripped 5 bases from V and 2 bases from J, with 20 bases between. This CDR3 contains 17 residues. Germline V lookup: CDR1 MNHEY, CDR2 SMNVEV (reference sequence). Patients were ineligible given autoimmune disease history or systemic immunosuppression. Sampling times: baseline, cycle 4 day 1, cycle 7 day 1. Study-wide points: CD8+ T cells showed, on average, more clonal expansion than CD4+ cells. Certain nonresponders likewise exhibited a low normalized T-cell clonal expansion.

In the case of this clone: Its matching antigen is unknown.

This clonotype originated in an adult with an advanced solid tumor such as melanoma, head and neck, liver or kidney cancer. Sequencing was performed on CD4+ or CD8+ T cells sorted from blood, taken in a trial of the OX40 agonist ivuxolimab. The rearrangement uses TRBV27 and TRBJ2-3; D may match TRBD1 or TRBD2 (5 bases each). CDR3: CASSPSTAGVFTDTQYF. In DNA form, the CDR3 reads TGTGCCAGCAGTCCGTCGACAGCCGGGGTTTTCACAGATACGCAGTATTTT.